This entry lists 20 T cell receptor beta chains sequenced from one sample in a study of blood T cell repertoires in COVID-19. The data were produced by immunoSEQ multiplex PCR, yet TCRdb's version contains in-frame clones alone and is incomplete. The table shows fewer than 700,000 clones, with less than 90% occurring only once. The sequenced sample consisted of peripheral blood. These receptors originate from a woman aged 50 to 60 with COVID-19, enrolled during active disease.

The rearrangement uses TRBV10-1 and TRBJ2-3; D remains ambiguous. V was cut by 2 bases and J by 0 bases, with 9 bases left in between. Germline V gene sequence: CDR1 WNHNN, CDR2 SYGVQD (reference sequence). This CDR3 has 15 residues. CDR3: CASSEGLASTDTQYF. In DNA, the CDR3 is TGCGCCAGCAGTGAGGGGCTGGCGAGCACAGATACGCAGTATTTT.

V and J are TRBV4-2 and TRBJ1-2; D ambiguous. Germline V gives CDR1 LGHNA, CDR2 YNFKEQ. Trimming took 0 bases from V and 2 from J, leaving 10 bases between them. The CDR3 contains 15 residues. The CDR3 DNA sequence: TGTGCCAGCAGCCAAGAAACCGTTCTAAACTATGGCTACACCTTC. This sequence encodes CASSQETVLNYGYTF.

The chain links TRBV27 to TRBJ2-3; 7 nucleotides align to TRBD2. Germline V gene lookup returns CDR1 MNHEY and CDR2 SMNVEV (reference sequence). Trimming took 6 bases from V and 5 from J; bases not matched to a gene: 11. This CDR3 region has 15 residues. The CDR3 sequence: CASRSAGDPRDTQYF. In nucleotides, the CDR3 is TGTGCCAGCAGGTCCGCGGGGGACCCAAGAGATACGCAGTATTTT.

The chain recombines TRBV19 with TRBJ2-5, with D possibly TRBD2 on 6 matching bases. The CDR3 covers 14 residues. The V end lost 2 bases, the J end lost 5 bases, and 12 bases lay between the germline ends. Per the germline V gene, CDR1 is LNHDA and CDR2 is SQIVND (reference sequence). The CDR3 DNA is TGTGCCAGTAGTATAATAGGAGGGGAGGAGACCCAGTACTTC. Its translation is CASSIIGGEETQYF.

The chain has TRBV5-1 and TRBJ1-1, with 9 nucleotides matching TRBD1. The length of the CDR3 is 12 residues. CDR1 SGHRS and CDR2 YFSETQ come from the germline V gene. V trimming: 4 bases; J trimming: 11 bases; junction bases outside the gene matches: 6. The CDR3 DNA sequence: TGCGCCAGCAGCGTAACAGGGGGCCGGGCTTTCTTT. Protein: CASSVTGGRAFF.

The J gene is TRBJ2-5, the V gene TRBV9; TRBD2 aligns across 7 bases. Germline lookup yields CDR1 SGDLS and CDR2 YYNGEE. V gave up 0 bases and J gave up 7 bases; unmatched junction bases: 6. CDR3 size: 14 residues. CDR3 in amino acids: CASSVEVGGGTQYF. The DNA of the CDR3 is TGTGCCAGCAGCGTAGAGGTTGGGGGGGGGACCCAGTACTTC.

The chain recombines TRBV7-9 with TRBJ1-3, with no clear D. V was trimmed by 3 bases and J by 8 bases, leaving 11 bases between them. CDR3 length: 13 residues. Germline assignment: CDR1 SEHNR and CDR2 FQNEAQ (reference sequence). CDR3 region: CASSLQGRDTIYF. The CDR3, as DNA: TGTGCCAGCAGCTTGCAAGGGAGGGACACCATATATTTT.

This clone showed up just once. The CDR3 is CASRGGYGETQYF. The CDR3 DNA sequence: TGTGCCAGCAGGGGGGGGTATGGGGAGACCCAGTACTTC. The chain is built from TRBV27 and TRBJ2-5; 7 bases align to TRBD2. CDR1 MNHEY and CDR2 SMNVEV come from the germline V gene (reference sequence). The ends lost 6 bases at V and 5 bases at J; junction bases unmatched: 6. This CDR3 is 13 amino acids long.

In the case of this clone: This specimen includes other DNA sequences encoding the same CDR3. The chain has TRBV3-1 (or the pseudogene TRBV3-2) and TRBJ2-7, with D uncertain. Trimming left V 5 bases short and J 0 bases short, with 2 bases between. CDR3 length: 11 residues. CDR1 LGHDT and CDR2 YNNKEL come from the germline V gene (reference sequence). This CDR3 reads CASSYSYEQYF. The CDR3 nucleotides are TGTGCCAGCAGCTACTCCTACGAGCAGTACTTC.

The rearrangement joins TRBV5-1 to TRBJ1-6; D not resolved. CDR3 length equals 15 residues. V was cut by 3 bases and J by 7 bases, with 14 bases left in between. Germline V gene lookup returns CDR1 SGHRS and CDR2 YFSETQ. The CDR3 DNA sequence: TGCGCCAGCAGCTCGGTTGATATAAGAAATTCACCCCTCCACTTT. The encoded protein is CASSSVDIRNSPLHF.

J is TRBJ1-2 and V is TRBV9, with D perhaps matching TRBD1 (6 bases). Deletions cut 3 bases from V and 2 bases from J, with 11 bases between. Germline CDR1 SGDLS, CDR2 YYNGEE. The CDR3 has 14 residues. The CDR3: CASSEAGANYGYTF. CDR3 DNA: TGTGCCAGCAGCGAGGCAGGGGCCAACTATGGCTACACCTTC.

V is TRBV3-1 (or the pseudogene TRBV3-2) and J is TRBJ1-1; 10 bases fit TRBD1. Trimming removed 2 bases from V and 8 bases from J; junction bases left unmatched: 8. The CDR3 contains 15 residues. CDR1 is LGHDT, CDR2 YNNKEL, per germline (reference sequence). In DNA form, the CDR3 reads TGTGCCAGCAGCCAAACCGACAGGGGGCGGAGGGAAGCTTTCTTT. Protein sequence: CASSQTDRGRREAFF.

This clone was found once. The CDR3 DNA reads TGTGCCAGCAGCTTCGGACAGGGTAATTCTGGAAACACCATATATTTT. Translating it yields CASSFGQGNSGNTIYF. The chain carries TRBV11-2 and TRBJ1-3; 8 nucleotides match TRBD1. Germline loops: CDR1 SGHAT, CDR2 FQNNGV. V lost 3 bases, J lost 1 base, and 5 bases stayed unmatched. This CDR3 has 16 amino acids.

J is TRBJ2-3 and V is TRBV5-8; 8 positions match TRBD1. The CDR3 has 15 amino acids. CDR1 is SGHTS, CDR2 YDEGEE, per germline. The junction had 7 bases not matched to a gene; V was cut back by 4 bases and J by 3 bases. The CDR3 DNA is TGTGCCAGCAGCCGATTAACAGGGGGGACAGATACGCAGTATTTT. Amino acid sequence: CASSRLTGGTDTQYF.

CDR3 nucleotides: TGTGCCAGCAGTCCACGGACAGGGAACACTGAAGCTTTCTTT. Protein product: CASSPRTGNTEAFF. V is TRBV2 and J is TRBJ1-1; 7 bases fit TRBD1. The ends lost 5 bases at V and 1 base at J; junction bases unmatched: 4. The germline V gene encodes CDR1 SNHLY and CDR2 FYNNEI. This CDR3 region has 14 residues.

This rearrangement joins TRBV5-1 to TRBJ2-3; D not certain. This CDR3 is 16 amino acids long. Germline V gene data show CDR1 as SGHRS and CDR2 as YFSETQ. Trimming took off 5 bases at V and 2 bases at J, with 18 bases between the two ends. The CDR3 coding sequence is TGCGCCAGCAGTTTCACAGCCCGTTCCTACACAGATACGCAGTATTTT. Translation: CASSFTARSYTDTQYF. Based on the CDR3 plus reference TRBV5-1 and TRBJ2-3, the full variable domain is KAGVTQTPRYLIKTRGQQVTLSCSPISGHRSVSWYQQTPGQGLQFLFEYFSETQRNKGNFPGRFSGRQFSNSRSEMNVSTLELGDSALYLCASSFTARSYTDTQYFGPGTRLTVL.

In its sample, this clone was seen once. This rearrangement joins TRBV15 to TRBJ1-4; D is undetermined. The CDR3 contains 14 residues. V was pared by 7 bases and J by 8 bases, with 17 bases between. Germline values: CDR1 LNHNV, CDR2 YYDKDF (reference sequence). CDR3 bases: TGTGCCACCATCCGTGACATCAGAGGGGAAAAACTGTTTTTT. Its translation: CATIRDIRGEKLFF.

The genes are TRBV6-5 and TRBJ2-6; a possible D gene is TRBD1 (5 bases). Per the germline V gene, CDR1 is MNHEY and CDR2 is SVGAGI. This CDR3 comprises 14 residues. V was pared by 8 bases and J by 1 base, with 9 bases between. The CDR3 sequence: CASGRVSGANVLTF. DNA for the CDR3: TGTGCCAGCGGCAGGGTTTCTGGGGCCAACGTCCTGACTTTC.

This clone was observed once. V usage is TRBV11-2 and J usage is TRBJ2-2; 10 positions agree with TRBD1. The CDR3 is 15 residues long. V lost 4 bases, J lost 6 bases, and 5 bases stayed unmatched. Germline V lookup: CDR1 SGHAT, CDR2 FQNNGV. The DNA of the CDR3 is TGTGCCAGCAGCTGGGACAGGGGAACAGCCGGGGAGCTGTTTTTT. As protein: CASSWDRGTAGELFF.

The chain is built from TRBV19 and TRBJ2-2; 14 bases match TRBD2. CDR1 is LNHDA, CDR2 SQIVND, per germline (reference sequence). V shed 8 bases, J shed 4 bases, and the junction held 3 bases outside the gene matches. CDR3 size: 15 residues. In nucleotides, the CDR3 is TGTGCCAGTCAGACTAGCGGGGGGGGCACCGGGGAGCTGTTTTTT. Protein product: CASQTSGGGTGELFF.